One sample yielded the 5 T cell receptor beta chains listed below, sequenced in a study of shared clonotypes between healthy human individuals. Sequenced by immunoSEQ multiplex PCR; TCRdb stores in-frame clones only, minus some. The sample carries a few million clones, around 93% recorded once. CD45RO-negative CD8 cells positively selected for CCR7 made up the naive population, which excluded terminally differentiated effector memory CD45RA+ cells. Specimen: naive CD8+ T cells from PBMCs. Source of these receptors: a young man in good health. Some clones in this sample may be carry-over from other donors' samples.

The chain joins TRBV6-5 to TRBJ2-7; TRBD2 agrees at 13 bases. The germline V gene encodes CDR1 MNHEY and CDR2 SVGAGI. This CDR3 spans 16 amino acids. The V gene end was trimmed by 1 base and the J gene end by 2 bases; junction bases not matched to a gene: 2. CDR3 residues: CASSYWGLAGPYEQYF. Here the CDR3 DNA reads TGTGCCAGCAGTTACTGGGGACTAGCGGGACCCTACGAGCAGTACTTC.

The V call is TRBV20-1, the J call TRBJ2-5; D gene uncertain. This CDR3 comprises 11 residues. The germline V gene has CDR1 DFQATT and CDR2 SNEGSKA (reference sequence). The V end lost 0 bases, the J end lost 5 bases, and 4 bases lay between the germline ends. CDR3 sequence (DNA): TGCAGTGCTAGAGATCGGGAGACCCAGTACTTC. This codes for CSARDRETQYF.

This clone was counted between two and nine times. The chain uses TRBV6-1 and TRBJ2-1; D is perhaps TRBD2 (6 bases). Germline V gene lookup returns CDR1 MNHNS and CDR2 SASEGT. This CDR3 contains 12 residues. The V end lost 5 bases, the J end lost 6 bases, and 8 bases lay between the germline ends. DNA for the CDR3: TGTGCCAGCAGTTGGGACTCCAATGAGCAGTTCTTC. Its translation is CASSWDSNEQFF.

This clone was picked up one time. This rearrangement joins TRBV4-3 to TRBJ1-2, with 10 bases fitting TRBD1. J lost 3 bases, V lost 1 base, and 5 bases had no gene match. The CDR3 totals 16 residues. CDR1 is LGHNA and CDR2 is YSLEER in the germline V gene. The CDR3 bases are TGCGCCAGCAGCCAAGGGTGGGACAGGGGCGACTATGGCTACACCTTC. Its protein is CASSQGWDRGDYGYTF.

The chain links TRBV7-2 to TRBJ1-5, with D possibly matching TRBD1 (5 bases). V lost 3 bases and J 3 bases, leaving 12 bases between the germline ends. From germline, CDR1 is SGHTA and CDR2 FQGNSA. This CDR3 is built from 15 residues. The DNA of the CDR3 is TGTGCCAGCAGCTTGGGGGGATTGAACAATCAGCCCCAGCATTTT. Translation gives CASSLGGLNNQPQHF.